The rows below give T cell receptor beta chains drawn from one sample of a study of blood T cell repertoires in COVID-19. Using immunoSEQ multiplex PCR, the repertoire was profiled, and TCRdb retains in-frame clones only, with some absent. The sample contains 200,000 to 300,000 clones, roughly 80% of which appear only once. The sample taken for sequencing was peripheral blood. The receptors here all came from a woman of 80 years or more with acute or convalescent COVID-19. Each CDR3 is given with its conserved first and last residue. The D gene is left open where the match is weak. Clone sizes are given selectively: once, few, many, or a class where the clone is expanded.

CDR3 DNA,CDR3 protein,clone size,J gene,V gene,D gene
TGCAGCGTTGAAGGACAGGGACGCACAGATACGCAGTATTTT,CSVEGQGRTDTQYF,NA,TRBJ2-3,TRBV29-1,TRBD1
TGTGCCAGTCGACAGGGCCGTCAGCCCCAGCATTTT,CASRQGRQPQHF,NA,TRBJ1-5,TRBV28,TRBD1
TGTGCCTCTAAAGGGGCAGGATATGGCTACACCTTC,CASKGAGYGYTF,NA,TRBJ1-2,TRBV30,NA
TGTGCCAGCAGGAATCGACAGGGGTTGGATCAGCCCCAGCATTTT,CASRNRQGLDQPQHF,NA,TRBJ1-5,TRBV6-5,TRBD1
TGTGCCAGCAGCCCTCGGGGAAATCAGCCCCAGCATTTT,CASSPRGNQPQHF,NA,TRBJ1-5,TRBV3-1/TRBV3-2,NA
TGTGCCAGCAGCTTAGGCGGGGGGGAAGAGACCCAGTACTTC,CASSLGGGEETQYF,once,TRBJ2-5,TRBV11-2,TRBD2
TGTGCCAGCAGTACCCGACTAGCGGGGGGCACAGATACGCAGTATTTT,CASSTRLAGGTDTQYF,NA,TRBJ2-3,TRBV6-2/TRBV6-3,TRBD2
TGTGCCAGCAGCTTAGGGCGGCAAAACATTCAGTACTTC,CASSLGRQNIQYF,NA,TRBJ2-4,TRBV7-9,NA
TGTGCCAGCAGCCAGAAAACAGGGGGTGTGTTGTACGAGCAGTACTTC,CASSQKTGGVLYEQYF,once,TRBJ2-7,TRBV14,TRBD1
TGTGCCATCAGTGAGTCTCGAGACAGCTCAGGCTACACCTTC,CAISESRDSSGYTF,NA,TRBJ1-2,TRBV10-3,NA
TGTGCCAGCAGTCGACAGGGGAACACTGAAGTTTTCTTT,CASSRQGNTEVFF,NA,TRBJ1-1,TRBV2,TRBD1
TGCAGTGCTAAGAAGGCGGACACCATATATTTT,CSAKKADTIYF,NA,TRBJ1-3,TRBV20-1,NA
TGTGCCAGCAGTGAAGTGTCAGGGGGCGCCACCGGGGAGCTGTTTTTT,CASSEVSGGATGELFF,NA,TRBJ2-2,TRBV2,TRBD1
TGTGCCAGTAGTATTAGGGGGGGGCTAAACACTGAAGCTTTCTTT,CASSIRGGLNTEAFF,NA,TRBJ1-1,TRBV19,NA
TGTGCCAGCAGGAAACAGGGTGGTAATTCACCCCTCCACTTT,CASRKQGGNSPLHF,NA,TRBJ1-6,TRBV27,NA
TGTGCCAGCACGAGGGCGTCATTTGAGACCCAGTACTTC,CASTRASFETQYF,NA,TRBJ2-5,TRBV2,NA
TGTGCTAGTGGTTTATCCGGGGTAGAGACCCAGTACTTC,CASGLSGVETQYF,NA,TRBJ2-5,TRBV12-5,NA
TGTGCCAGCAGCTTGGCCAGGGGGGCGCTTTACAATGAGCAGTTCTTC,CASSLARGALYNEQFF,NA,TRBJ2-1,TRBV5-4,NA
TGCGCCAGCAGCCCGGACAGGGGTTCACCCCTCCACTTT,CASSPDRGSPLHF,NA,TRBJ1-6,TRBV5-1,TRBD1
TGTGCCAGCAGCCAGGGACTAGGTGGTTCGGATGAGCAGTTCTTC,CASSQGLGGSDEQFF,NA,TRBJ2-1,TRBV5-6,TRBD2
TGTGCCAGCAGTTACGGCAGGAACTACGAGCAGTACTTC,CASSYGRNYEQYF,few,TRBJ2-7,TRBV6-2/TRBV6-3,NA
TGTGCCAGCAGTTTCGGCGCAGGGGATAGGGAGCAGTACTTC,CASSFGAGDREQYF,NA,TRBJ2-7,TRBV28,NA
TGCGCCAGCAGCGCACAGACAGGGGGCTTAAGGGATACGCAGTATTTT,CASSAQTGGLRDTQYF,NA,TRBJ2-3,TRBV5-1,TRBD1
TGTGCCAGCAGCTTTGAGAGAACTAACTATGGCTACACCTTC,CASSFERTNYGYTF,NA,TRBJ1-2,TRBV5-8,NA
TGTGCCAGCAGTTTTATAGGACAGGGGAGCAATGAGCAGTTCTTC,CASSFIGQGSNEQFF,once,TRBJ2-1,TRBV27,TRBD1
TGTGCCAGCAGCTCTCCGGGACTAGCGGGGAACACAGATACGCAGTATTTT,CASSSPGLAGNTDTQYF,NA,TRBJ2-3,TRBV13,TRBD2
TGTGCCACCAGTGATCCGCGGGGGGACTATGGCTACACCTTC,CATSDPRGDYGYTF,NA,TRBJ1-2,TRBV24-1,NA
TGTGCCAGCAGTCCCATAAGACAGGGGAATCAGTTCTTC,CASSPIRQGNQFF,NA,TRBJ2-1,TRBV6-5,TRBD1
TGTGCCAGCAGGTCCAGCCGGACAGGGAGGGGTGGCTACACCTTC,CASRSSRTGRGGYTF,NA,TRBJ1-2,TRBV2,TRBD1
TGTGCCAGCACCGACTCTACTACAGGGATAGGAAACACCATATATTTT,CASTDSTTGIGNTIYF,NA,TRBJ1-3,TRBV28,NA
TGTGCCAGCAGTGAAGGTTCCCTGGGGGACTCGGGGGCTTTCTTT,CASSEGSLGDSGAFF,NA,TRBJ1-1,TRBV6-1,NA
TGTGCCAGCAGCCCGGGTTTTACCTACGAGCAGTACTTC,CASSPGFTYEQYF,few,TRBJ2-7,TRBV7-9,NA
TGTGCCAGCAGCTTACGGGACAGGGGGCAAGGCTACACCTTC,CASSLRDRGQGYTF,few,TRBJ1-2,TRBV7-9,TRBD1
TGTGCCAGTAGTATTCAGGGGACAGGGAATCAGCCCCAGCATTTT,CASSIQGTGNQPQHF,once,TRBJ1-5,TRBV19,TRBD1
TGTGCCAGCAGCCCCGCCGGGACACCACGCTACAATGAGCAGTTCTTC,CASSPAGTPRYNEQFF,NA,TRBJ2-1,TRBV5-6,NA
TGTGCCATCAGTGCAGGGGTCGGGGAGCTGTTTTTT,CAISAGVGELFF,NA,TRBJ2-2,TRBV10-3,NA
TGTGCCAGCAGTGAAGCAGGGGGCAGGGAAGTAGGCTATGATGGCTACACCTTC,CASSEAGGREVGYDGYTF,NA,TRBJ1-2,TRBV6-1,TRBD1
TGTGCCAGCAGCTCTGCCCGGGGGGGAACCGGGGAGCTGTTTTTT,CASSSARGGTGELFF,NA,TRBJ2-2,TRBV5-4,TRBD2
TGCGCCAGCAGCCAAGATGGACCTGGGACTAGCGGCACAGATACGCAGTATTTT,CASSQDGPGTSGTDTQYF,NA,TRBJ2-3,TRBV4-1,TRBD2
TGTGCCAGCAGCTCAATAGGACAGGGGGATTGGAATGAGCAGTTCTTC,CASSSIGQGDWNEQFF,NA,TRBJ2-1,TRBV5-4,TRBD1
TGTGCCAGCAGCGTTAGCGGGGGTAGCTCCTACGAGCAGTACTTC,CASSVSGGSSYEQYF,few,TRBJ2-7,TRBV7-2,TRBD2
TGTGCCAGCAGTGCACTCGCTGGGGAGCTGTTTTTT,CASSALAGELFF,NA,TRBJ2-2,TRBV27,NA
TGTGCCAGCAGTACAGGGGGCCTCTATGGCTACACCTTC,CASSTGGLYGYTF,NA,TRBJ1-2,TRBV6-5,TRBD1
TGCAGCGCTGGGGGGGCCAACACTGAAGCTTTCTTT,CSAGGANTEAFF,NA,TRBJ1-1,TRBV29-1,NA
TGTGCCAGCGCAAAGGGGGCCGAGAACACTGAAGCTTTCTTT,CASAKGAENTEAFF,NA,TRBJ1-1,TRBV5-4,TRBD1
TGTGCCAGCAGTCGCCCGGGACACCTCGGCTACACCTTC,CASSRPGHLGYTF,few,TRBJ1-2,TRBV28,NA
TGTGCCTGGAGTGTACGATCGGGTCGGGGGGGCGGTGAGCAGTTCTTC,CAWSVRSGRGGGEQFF,NA,TRBJ2-1,TRBV30,TRBD2
TGCGCCAGCAGTGAGTCGCGGGCAGGCCAAGAGACCCAGTACTTC,CASSESRAGQETQYF,NA,TRBJ2-5,TRBV10-1,NA
TGTGCCAGCAGCTTAGACGGGATCACTAAGTCGGAGACCCAGTACTTC,CASSLDGITKSETQYF,NA,TRBJ2-5,TRBV7-2,NA
TGTGCCAGCTCACCAGGACTAGCGGAGACCCAGTACTTC,CASSPGLAETQYF,NA,TRBJ2-5,TRBV18,TRBD2
TGTGCCAGCGGCTCCCCGGGAAAACCCCTCCACTTT,CASGSPGKPLHF,NA,TRBJ1-6,TRBV6-5,NA
TGTGCCAGCAGCCCCCGCGGGGGGCCTGACTATGAGCAGTTCTTC,CASSPRGGPDYEQFF,NA,TRBJ2-1,TRBV7-2,TRBD2